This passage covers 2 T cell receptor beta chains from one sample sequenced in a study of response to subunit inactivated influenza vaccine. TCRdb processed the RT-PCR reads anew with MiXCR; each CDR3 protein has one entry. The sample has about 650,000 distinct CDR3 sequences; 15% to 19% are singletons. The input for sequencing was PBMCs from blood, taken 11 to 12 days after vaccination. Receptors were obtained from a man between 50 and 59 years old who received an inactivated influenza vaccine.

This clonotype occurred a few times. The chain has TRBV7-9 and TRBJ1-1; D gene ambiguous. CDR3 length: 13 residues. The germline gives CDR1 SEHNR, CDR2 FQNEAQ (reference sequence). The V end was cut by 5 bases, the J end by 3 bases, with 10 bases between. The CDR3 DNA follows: TGTGCCAGCAGCGCCGGCCTATACACTGAAGCTTTCTTT. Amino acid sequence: CASSAGLYTEAFF.

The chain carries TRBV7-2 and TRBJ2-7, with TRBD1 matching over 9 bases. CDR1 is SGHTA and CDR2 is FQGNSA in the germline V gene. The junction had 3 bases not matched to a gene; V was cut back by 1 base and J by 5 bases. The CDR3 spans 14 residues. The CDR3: CASSLVQGAHEQYF. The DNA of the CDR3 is TGTGCCAGCAGCTTAGTACAGGGGGCCCACGAGCAGTACTTC.